The TCR beta chain described here comes from a study of cytomegalovirus exposure and HLA in healthy donors. General study points: First-cohort TCR clusters tended to co-occur in the roughly 120 validation repertoires, a later analysis found.

Profiling relied on immunoSEQ multiplex PCR, and the TCRdb table lists in-frame clones only, not all of them. The data show roughly 300,000 clones, roughly 90% seen once. Concerning this clone: What it binds is not known.

With 6 bases removed from V and 3 bases from J, the gap between germline ends came to 8 bases. Looked up from germline, CDR1 is MNHEY and CDR2 is SVGAGI. The CDR3 runs 12 residues. The donors were members of the roughly 120-subject validation cohort (separate from the approximately 670-subject first cohort). The source is a woman aged 18-35 years in good health and CMV-seronegative. The chain recombines TRBV6-5 with TRBJ1-2; D is uncertain. The sequencing input was PBMCs. This CDR3 is CASRPGDYGYTF. The CDR3 bases are TGTGCCAGCAGGCCCGGGGACTATGGCTACACCTTC.